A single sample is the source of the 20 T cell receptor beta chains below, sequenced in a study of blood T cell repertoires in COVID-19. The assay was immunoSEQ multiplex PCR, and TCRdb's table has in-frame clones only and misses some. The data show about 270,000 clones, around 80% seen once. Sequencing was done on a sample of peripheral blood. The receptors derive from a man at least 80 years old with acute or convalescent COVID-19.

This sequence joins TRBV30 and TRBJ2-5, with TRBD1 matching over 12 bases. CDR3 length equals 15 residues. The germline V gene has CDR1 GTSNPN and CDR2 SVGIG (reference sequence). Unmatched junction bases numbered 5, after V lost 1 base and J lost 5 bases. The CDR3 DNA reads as TGTGCCTGGAGTGGGGACAGGGGGCCTTTGGAGACCCAGTACTTC. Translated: CAWSGDRGPLETQYF.

The DNA for the CDR3 is TGTGCCAGCAGTTCACAGACACCGAACCTGGATGGCTACACCTTC. This gives the protein CASSSQTPNLDGYTF. V usage is TRBV6-6 and J usage is TRBJ1-2; D remains ambiguous. V was pared by 4 bases and J by 6 bases, with 18 bases between. The CDR3 covers 15 residues. The germline gives CDR1 MNHNY, CDR2 SVGAGI (reference sequence).

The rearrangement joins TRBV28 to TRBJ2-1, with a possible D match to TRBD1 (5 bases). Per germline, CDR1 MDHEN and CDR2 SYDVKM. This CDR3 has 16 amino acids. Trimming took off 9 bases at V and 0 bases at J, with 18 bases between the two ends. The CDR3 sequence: CASWNLGAGSYNEQFF. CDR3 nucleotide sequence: TGTGCCAGTTGGAACCTTGGGGCAGGCTCCTACAATGAGCAGTTCTTC.

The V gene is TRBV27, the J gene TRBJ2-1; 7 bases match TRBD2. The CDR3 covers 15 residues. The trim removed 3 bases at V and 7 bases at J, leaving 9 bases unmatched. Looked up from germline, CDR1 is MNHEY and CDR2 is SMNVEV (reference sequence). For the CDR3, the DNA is TGTGCCAGCAGTTTCCCGGGAGGACCCCTTAATGAGCAGTTCTTC. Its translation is CASSFPGGPLNEQFF.

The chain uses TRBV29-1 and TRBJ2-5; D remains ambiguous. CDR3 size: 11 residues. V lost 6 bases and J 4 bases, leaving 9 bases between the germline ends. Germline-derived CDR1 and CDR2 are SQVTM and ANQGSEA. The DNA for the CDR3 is TGCAGCGTCCGAACCGGAGAGACCCAGTACTTC. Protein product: CSVRTGETQYF.

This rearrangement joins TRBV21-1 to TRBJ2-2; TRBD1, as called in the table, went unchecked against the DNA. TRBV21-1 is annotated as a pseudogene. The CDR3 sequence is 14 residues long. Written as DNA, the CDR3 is TGTGCCTATAGGGGCTCAGCGAACACCGGGGAGCTGTTTTTT. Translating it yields CAYRGSANTGELFF.

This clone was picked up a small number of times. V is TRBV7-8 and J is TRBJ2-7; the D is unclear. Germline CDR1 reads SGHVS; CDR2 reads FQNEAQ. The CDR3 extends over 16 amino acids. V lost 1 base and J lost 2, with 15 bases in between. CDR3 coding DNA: TGTGCCAGCAGCTTAGGGGCCTCAACCCTCCCCTACGAGCAGTACTTC. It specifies CASSLGASTLPYEQYF.

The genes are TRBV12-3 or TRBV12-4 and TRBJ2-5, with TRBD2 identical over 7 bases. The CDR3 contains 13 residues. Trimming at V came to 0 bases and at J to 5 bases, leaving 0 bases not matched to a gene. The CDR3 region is CASSLAGGETQYF. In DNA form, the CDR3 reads TGTGCCAGCAGTTTAGCGGGAGGGGAGACCCAGTACTTC.

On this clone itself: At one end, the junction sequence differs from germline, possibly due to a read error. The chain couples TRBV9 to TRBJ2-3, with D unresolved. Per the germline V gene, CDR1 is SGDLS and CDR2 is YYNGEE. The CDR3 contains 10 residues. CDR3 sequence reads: CASSVEPLIF. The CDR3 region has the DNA TGTGCCAGCAGCGTAGAGCCACTCATTTTT.

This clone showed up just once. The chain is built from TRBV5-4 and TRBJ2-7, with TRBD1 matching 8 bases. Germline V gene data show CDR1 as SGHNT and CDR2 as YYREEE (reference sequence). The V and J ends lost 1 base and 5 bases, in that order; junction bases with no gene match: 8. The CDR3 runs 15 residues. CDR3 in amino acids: CASSLSGGLVDEQYF. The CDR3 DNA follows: TGTGCCAGCAGCTTGTCAGGGGGCCTTGTGGACGAGCAGTACTTC.

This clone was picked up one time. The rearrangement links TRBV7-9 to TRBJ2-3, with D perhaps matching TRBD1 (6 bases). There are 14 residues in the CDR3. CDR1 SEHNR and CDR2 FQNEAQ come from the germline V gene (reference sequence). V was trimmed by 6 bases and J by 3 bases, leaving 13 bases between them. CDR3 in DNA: TGTGCCAGCAGTCCAGACAGGCGTACAGATACGCAGTATTTT. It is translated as CASSPDRRTDTQYF.

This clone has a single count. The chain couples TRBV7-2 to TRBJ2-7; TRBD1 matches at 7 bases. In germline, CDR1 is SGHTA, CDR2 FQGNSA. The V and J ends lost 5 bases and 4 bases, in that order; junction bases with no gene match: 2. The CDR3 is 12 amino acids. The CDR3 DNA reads TGTGCCAGCAGCCCCAGGGGGTACGAGCAGTACTTC. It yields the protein CASSPRGYEQYF.

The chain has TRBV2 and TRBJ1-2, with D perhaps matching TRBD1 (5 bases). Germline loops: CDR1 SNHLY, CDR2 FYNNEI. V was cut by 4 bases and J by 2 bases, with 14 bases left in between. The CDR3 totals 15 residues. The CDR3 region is CASSVSFAGNYGYTF. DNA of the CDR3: TGTGCCAGCAGTGTATCGTTTGCAGGGAACTATGGCTACACCTTC.

The DNA of the CDR3 is TGTGCCAGCAGCTTGGGGGTGCGGGACTACGAGCAGTACTTC. Translating gives CASSLGVRDYEQYF. This rearrangement joins TRBV5-4 to TRBJ2-7; weak D call: TRBD2 (6 bases). The CDR3 has 14 residues. Germline V lookup: CDR1 SGHNT, CDR2 YYREEE (reference sequence). V was clipped by 0 bases and J by 3 bases, with 10 bases between them.

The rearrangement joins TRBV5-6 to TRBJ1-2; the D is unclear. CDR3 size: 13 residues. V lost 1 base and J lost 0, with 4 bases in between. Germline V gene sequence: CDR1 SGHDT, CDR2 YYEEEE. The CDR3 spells CASSLQSNYGYTF. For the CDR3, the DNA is TGTGCCAGCAGCTTGCAGTCTAACTATGGCTACACCTTC.

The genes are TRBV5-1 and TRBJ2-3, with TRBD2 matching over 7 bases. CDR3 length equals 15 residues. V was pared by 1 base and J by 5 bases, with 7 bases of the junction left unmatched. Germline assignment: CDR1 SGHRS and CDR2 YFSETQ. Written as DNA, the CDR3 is TGCGCCAGCAGCTTGAACGCGGGAGACGGAGATACGCAGTATTTT. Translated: CASSLNAGDGDTQYF.

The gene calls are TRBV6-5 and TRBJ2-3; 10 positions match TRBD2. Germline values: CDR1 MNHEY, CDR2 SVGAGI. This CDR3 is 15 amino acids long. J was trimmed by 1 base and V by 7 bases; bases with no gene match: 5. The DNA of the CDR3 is TGTGCCAGCACTCTAGCGGGAGCGGGCACAGATACGCAGTATTTT. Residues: CASTLAGAGTDTQYF.

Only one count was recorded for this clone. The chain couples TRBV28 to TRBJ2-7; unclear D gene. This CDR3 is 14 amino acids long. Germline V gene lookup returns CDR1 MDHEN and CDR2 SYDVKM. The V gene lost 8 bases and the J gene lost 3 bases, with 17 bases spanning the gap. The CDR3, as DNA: TGTGCCAGCGAGACGGAGTCGCGTCACTACGAGCAGTACTTC. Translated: CASETESRHYEQYF.

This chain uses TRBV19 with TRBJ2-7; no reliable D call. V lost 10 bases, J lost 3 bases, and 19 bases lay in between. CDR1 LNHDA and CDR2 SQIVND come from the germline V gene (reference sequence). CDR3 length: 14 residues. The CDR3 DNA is TGTGCCAATTTAACGCCCCAGACACTCTACGAGCAGTACTTC. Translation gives CANLTPQTLYEQYF.

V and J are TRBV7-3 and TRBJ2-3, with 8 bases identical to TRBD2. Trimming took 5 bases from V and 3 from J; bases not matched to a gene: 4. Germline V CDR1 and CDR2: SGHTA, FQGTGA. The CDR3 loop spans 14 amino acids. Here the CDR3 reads CASSHSGITDTQYF. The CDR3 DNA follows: TGTGCCAGCAGCCATAGCGGGATTACAGATACGCAGTATTTT.